This TCR beta chain emerged from a study of blood T cell repertoires in COVID-19. The trim removed 1 base at V and 0 bases at J, leaving 3 bases unmatched. CDR3 length: 16 residues. Germline V gives CDR1 SGHTA, CDR2 FQGTGA. Donors were grouped by their self-reported clinical history. In Cohort 3, a recovered donor had either two negative PCRs, clearance, or symptom resolution. Measured with immunoSEQ multiplex PCR; TCRdb has only the in-frame clones, and not every one. The sample records 300,000 or so clones, 70% to 90% being singletons. The V call is TRBV7-3, the J call TRBJ2-1; 7 positions match TRBD1. The TCR sequence derives from a woman in her twenties or thirties who had recovered from COVID-19. Sample: PBMCs or T cells enriched from blood (not recorded which). In nucleotides, the CDR3 is TGTGCCAGCAGCTTAAGGGGACAGAGCTCCTACAATGAGCAGTTCTTC. It translates to CASSLRGQSSYNEQFF.